This is a list of T cell receptor beta chains from one sample in a study of cytomegalovirus exposure and HLA in healthy donors. Produced via immunoSEQ multiplex PCR; TCRdb's table is partial and in-frame only. The table records tens of thousands of clones, approximately 67% of them present only once. The sequenced material came from PBMCs. Receptors originate from a man aged 35 to 55 in good health and CMV-seropositive. The CDR3 runs from the conserved cysteine through the conserved F or W. A D gene is named only where the DNA matches it firmly. Clone size is shown for a subset of rows, as once, few, many or a class of expanded clone.

>TRBJ2-3|-|TRBV30|TRBD1
CAWSGVGQGISRTDTQYF
TGTGCCTGGAGTGGGGTGGGACAGGGGATTAGTAGGACAGATACGCAGTATTTT
>TRBJ1-1|-|TRBV4-1|TRBD1
CASSLRGGQGTMNTEAFF
TGCGCCAGCAGCCTCCGGGGCGGACAGGGGACCATGAACACTGAAGCTTTCTTT
>TRBJ2-3|few|TRBV20-1|-
CSALTDTQYF
TGCAGTGCCCTGACAGATACGCAGTATTTT
>TRBJ1-1|-|TRBV6-5|-
CATGPRVLTEAFF
TGTGCCACCGGCCCCAGGGTTCTCACTGAAGCTTTCTTT
>TRBJ2-3|-|TRBV7-6|TRBD1
CASSFPGGDTQYF
TGTGCCAGCAGCTTTCCAGGGGGCGATACGCAGTATTTT
>TRBJ1-5|few|TRBV7-9|-
CASSLGGGVGNQPQHF
TGTGCCAGCAGCTTAGGGGGGGGAGTTGGCAATCAGCCCCAGCATTTT
>TRBJ1-5|few|TRBV4-2|-
CASSQGQINQPQHF
TGTGCCAGCAGCCAAGGGCAGATTAATCAGCCCCAGCATTTT
>TRBJ1-6|-|TRBV7-8|-
CASSLVTTTAYNSPLHF
TGTGCCAGCAGCTTAGTAACTACGACAGCCTATAATTCACCCCTCCACTTT
>TRBJ2-3|-|TRBV6-1|TRBD2
CASQEGGSTDTQYF
TGTGCCTCCCAGGAGGGAGGGAGCACAGATACGCAGTATTTT
>TRBJ1-1|few|TRBV18|-
CASSPVTITEAFF
TGTGCCAGCTCACCAGTTACTATCACTGAAGCTTTCTTT
>TRBJ2-5|-|TRBV5-1|TRBD1
CASRYMGTVGETQYF
TGCGCCAGCAGATATATGGGGACAGTGGGGGAGACCCAGTACTTC
>TRBJ1-1|-|TRBV25-1|-
CASSESWLAEAFF
TGTGCCAGCAGTGAATCGTGGCTCGCTGAAGCTTTCTTT
>TRBJ2-2|-|TRBV9|-
CASRRGSGNTGELFF
TGTGCCAGCAGGAGGGGGAGCGGGAACACCGGGGAGCTGTTTTTT
>TRBJ2-2|once|TRBV30|TRBD2
CANLRGGATGELFF
TGTGCCAACCTACGCGGGGGGGCCACCGGGGAGCTGTTTTTT
>TRBJ2-1|few|TRBV7-9|TRBD2
CASSPGTSGKRQFF
TGTGCCAGCAGCCCCGGGACTAGCGGGAAGAGGCAGTTCTTC
>TRBJ2-1|-|TRBV9|-
CASSVASRVGDEQFF
TGTGCCAGCAGCGTAGCATCGCGAGTAGGGGATGAGCAGTTCTTC
>TRBJ2-5|-|TRBV2|-
CASSEGTKETQYF
TGTGCCAGCAGTGAAGGGACTAAAGAGACCCAGTACTTC
>TRBJ2-1|-|TRBV27|-
CASSPISGDEQFF
TGTGCCAGCAGTCCCATCAGTGGTGATGAGCAGTTCTTC